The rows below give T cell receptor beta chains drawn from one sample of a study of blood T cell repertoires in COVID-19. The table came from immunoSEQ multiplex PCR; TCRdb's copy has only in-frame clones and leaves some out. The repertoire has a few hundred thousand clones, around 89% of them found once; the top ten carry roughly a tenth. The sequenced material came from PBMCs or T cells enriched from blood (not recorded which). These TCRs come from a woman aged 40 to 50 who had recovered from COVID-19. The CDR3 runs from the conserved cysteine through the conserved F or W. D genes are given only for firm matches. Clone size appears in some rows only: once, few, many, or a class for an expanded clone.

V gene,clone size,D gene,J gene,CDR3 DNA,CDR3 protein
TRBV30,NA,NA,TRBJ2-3,TGTGCCTGGAGTGGGCCCACAGATACGCAGTATTTT,CAWSGPTDTQYF
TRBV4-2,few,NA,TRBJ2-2,TGTGCCAGCTCAGGGATGGACTATAACACCGGGGAGCTGTTTTTT,CASSGMDYNTGELFF
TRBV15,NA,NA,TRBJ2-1,TGTGCCACCAGCAGAGAATTGGCCAGGGTGGCCTACAATGAGCAGTTCTTC,CATSRELARVAYNEQFF
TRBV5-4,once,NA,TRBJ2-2,TGTGCCAGCAGCCGGGAACTGTCGAACACCGGGGAGCTGTTTTTT,CASSRELSNTGELFF
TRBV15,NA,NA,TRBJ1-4,TGTGCCACCAGCAGAGGGTCAGACTCAACTAATGAAAAACTGTTTTTT,CATSRGSDSTNEKLFF
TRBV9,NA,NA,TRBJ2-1,TGTGCCAGCAGCGTAGCTCTACTAGCTGGCTACAATGAGCAGTTCTTC,CASSVALLAGYNEQFF
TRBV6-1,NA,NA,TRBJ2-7,TGTGCCAGCAGTGAAAACACCTCCTACGAGCAGTACTTC,CASSENTSYEQYF
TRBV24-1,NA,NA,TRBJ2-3,TGTGCCACCATGACCGGCCGCGGTGGCACAGATACGCAGTATTTT,CATMTGRGGTDTQYF
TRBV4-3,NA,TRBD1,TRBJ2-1,TGCGCCAGCAGCCAAGTGGCAGGGGGCTTCAATGAGCAGTTCTTC,CASSQVAGGFNEQFF
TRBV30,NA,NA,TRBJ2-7,TGTGCCTGGAGACGGGACAAGACCTACGAGCAGTACTTC,CAWRRDKTYEQYF
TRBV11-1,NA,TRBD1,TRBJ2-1,TGTGCCAGCAGCGAAACCGGGACAGGGTTTCAGCAGTTCTTC,CASSETGTGFQQFF
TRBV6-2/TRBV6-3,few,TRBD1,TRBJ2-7,TGTGCCAGCAGCCCAACTCGACAGGGGGCTTACGAGCAGTACTTC,CASSPTRQGAYEQYF
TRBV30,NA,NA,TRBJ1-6,TGTGCCTGGCGCTGGGAGGGGAATTCACCCCTCCACTTT,CAWRWEGNSPLHF
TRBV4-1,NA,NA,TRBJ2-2,TGCGCCAGCAGCCAAGATTGGAGCACCGGGGAGCTGTTTTTT,CASSQDWSTGELFF
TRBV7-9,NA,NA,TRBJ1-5,TGTGCCAGCAGCTTTCAGGGAGGCCAGCCCCAGCATTTT,CASSFQGGQPQHF
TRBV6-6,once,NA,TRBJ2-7,TGTGCCAGCAGTGACCAGACAGTGACCTACGAGCAGTACTTC,CASSDQTVTYEQYF
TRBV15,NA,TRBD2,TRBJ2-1,TGTGCCACCAGGCGAAAAATAGCGGGAGACAATGAGCAGTTCTTC,CATRRKIAGDNEQFF
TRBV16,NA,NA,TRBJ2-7,TGTGCCAGCAGCCAATTACGGACAGATCCCTACGAGCAGTACTTC,CASSQLRTDPYEQYF
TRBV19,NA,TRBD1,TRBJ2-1,TGTGCCAGTAGGGGGACAGTCTCTTGGGGGGAGCAGTTCTTC,CASRGTVSWGEQFF
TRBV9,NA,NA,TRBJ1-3,TGTGCCAGCAGCGGGAGGACTCCCGAACCTGGAAACACCATATATTTT,CASSGRTPEPGNTIYF
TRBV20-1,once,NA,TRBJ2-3,TGCAGTGCTACCTTCCCAGATACGCAGTATTTT,CSATFPDTQYF
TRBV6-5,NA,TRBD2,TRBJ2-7,TGTGCCAGCAGTTACCATCGGGAGGTAGACGAGCAGTACTTC,CASSYHREVDEQYF
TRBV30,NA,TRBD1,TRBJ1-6,TGTGCCTGGGGGACAGGTTCACCCCTCCACTTT,CAWGTGSPLHF
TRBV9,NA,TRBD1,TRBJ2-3,TGTGCCAGCAGCTCCGACAGGGGCACAGATACGCAGTATTTT,CASSSDRGTDTQYF
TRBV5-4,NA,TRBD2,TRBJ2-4,TGTGCCAGCAGCTCCGGGACTAGCGGGGTGGCGGGGAACTTC,CASSSGTSGVAGNF
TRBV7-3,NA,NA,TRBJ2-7,TGTGCCAGCAGCTTGTGGGCAGGGCGAAACTACGAGCAGTACTTC,CASSLWAGRNYEQYF
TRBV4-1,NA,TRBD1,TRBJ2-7,TGCGCCAGCAGCCCGGACAGGACCTCCTACGAGCAGTACTTC,CASSPDRTSYEQYF
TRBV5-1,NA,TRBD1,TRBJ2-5,TGCGCCAGCAGCCCAGGGGACAGGGGAGGAGAGACCCAGTACTTC,CASSPGDRGGETQYF
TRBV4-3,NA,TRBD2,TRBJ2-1,TGCGCCAGCAGCCAAGATTCGAGCGGGGCATACAATGAGCAGTTCTTC,CASSQDSSGAYNEQFF
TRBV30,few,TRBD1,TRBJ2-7,TGTGCCTGGAGTGTAGGACAGGGATACGAGCAGTACTTC,CAWSVGQGYEQYF
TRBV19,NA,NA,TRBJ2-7,TGTGCCAGTAGTACACGGACAGCGAGCTACGAGCAGTACTTC,CASSTRTASYEQYF
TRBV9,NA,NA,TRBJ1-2,TGTGCCAGCAGTGGCAGGGAAAACTATGGCTACACCTTC,CASSGRENYGYTF
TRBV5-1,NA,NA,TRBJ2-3,TGCGCCAGCAGCTTGGAGGCTACAGGGAGCACAGATACGCAGTATTTT,CASSLEATGSTDTQYF
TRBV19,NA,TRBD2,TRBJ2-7,TGTGCCAGTACCCCCACGCAGCTAGCGGGAGCCTTGCAGTACTTC,CASTPTQLAGALQYF
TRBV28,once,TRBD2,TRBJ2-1,TGTGCCAGCAGCCGCGGGCTAGCGGGGGGGAAAAATGAGCAGTTCTTC,CASSRGLAGGKNEQFF
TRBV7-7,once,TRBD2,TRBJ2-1,TGTGCTAGCAGCGTCCGACTAGCGGGAGGTAGGGATGAGCAGTTCTTC,CASSVRLAGGRDEQFF
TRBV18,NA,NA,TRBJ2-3,TGTGCCAGCTCACCTTGGCAGGGGACGGATACGCAGTATTTT,CASSPWQGTDTQYF